This T cell receptor (beta chain) was identified in a study of blood T cell repertoires in COVID-19. The overall study: From T cells, B-cell-depleted T cells, or PBMCs came the material, which was cDNA or gDNA.

The V and J ends lost 8 bases and 7 bases, in that order; junction bases with no gene match: 14. CDR1 and CDR2 from the germline V gene are SNHLY and FYNNEI. The CDR3 runs 15 residues. The repertoire was sequenced with immunoSEQ multiplex PCR; TCRdb's copy has only in-frame clones and lacks some. The sample carries about 120,000 clones, around 80% recorded once. Specimen: peripheral blood. This sequence joins TRBV2 and TRBJ2-1; 7 nucleotides line up with TRBD2. The receptor was isolated from a man aged 65-85 years with active or convalescent COVID-19. The CDR3 here is CASYDGDYPQNEQFF. For the CDR3, the DNA is TGTGCCAGCTATGATGGGGACTATCCCCAGAATGAGCAGTTCTTC.